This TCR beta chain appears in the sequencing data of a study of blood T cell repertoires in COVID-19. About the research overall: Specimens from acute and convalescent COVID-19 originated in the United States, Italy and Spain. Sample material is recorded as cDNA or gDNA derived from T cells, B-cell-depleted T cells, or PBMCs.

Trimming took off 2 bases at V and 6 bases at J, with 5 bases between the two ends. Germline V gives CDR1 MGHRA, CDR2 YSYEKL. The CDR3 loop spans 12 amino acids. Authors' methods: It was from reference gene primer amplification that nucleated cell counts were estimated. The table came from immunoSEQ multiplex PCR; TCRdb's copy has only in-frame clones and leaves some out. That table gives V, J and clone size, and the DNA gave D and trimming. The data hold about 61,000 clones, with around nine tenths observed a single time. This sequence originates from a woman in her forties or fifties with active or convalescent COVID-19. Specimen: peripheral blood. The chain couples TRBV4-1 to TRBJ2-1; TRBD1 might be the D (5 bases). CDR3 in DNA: TGCGCCAGCAGCCAACAGGGCAATGAGCAGTTCTTC. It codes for CASSQQGNEQFF.